One and the same sample provided the 20 T cell receptor beta chains below, sequenced in a study of T cell responses to AZD1222 COVID-19 vaccine (dated by TCRdb to the early 2020s). This specimen's time point label, interpreted: baseline before first vaccination. Library preparation used the immunoSEQ multiplex PCR assay. TCRdb obtained this table from immuneACCESS and retained in-frame rearrangements with V and J assigned. These tables miss some clones; where compared with another copy, unresolved V genes account for less than half of the shortfall, and the remainder is unexplained. For this sample the table gives some 110,000 clones, of which approximately 90% were detected only once. The top ten hold 3.5% to 4.5% of the sample. The sequenced sample was peripheral blood, obtained on day 0 of AZD1222 vaccination. The source is an adult in good health.

The chain joins TRBV2 to TRBJ1-5; D possibly corresponds to TRBD1 (5 bases). CDR1 is SNHLY, CDR2 FYNNEI, per germline. This CDR3 is 14 amino acids long. With 1 base removed from V and 4 bases from J, the gap between germline ends came to 8 bases. The CDR3 region is CASSEVGTNQPQHF. The CDR3 DNA is TGTGCCAGCAGTGAAGTGGGGACGAATCAGCCCCAGCATTTT. The full variable domain, in which reference TRBV2 and TRBJ1-5 provide the parts outside the CDR3, is EPEVTQTPSHQVTQMGQEVILRCVPISNHLYFYWYRQILGQKVEFLVSFYNNEISEKSEIFDDQFSVERPDGSNFTLKIRSTKLEDSAMYFCASSEVGTNQPQHFGDGTRLSIL.

V gene TRBV19 combines with J gene TRBJ1-4, with 10 bases fitting TRBD1. The V and J ends lost 7 bases and 3 bases, in that order; junction bases with no gene match: 5. The germline CDR1 and CDR2 sequences are LNHDA and SQIVND (reference sequence). The CDR3 is 15 amino acids. In DNA, the CDR3 is TGTGCCAGTAATAGACAGGGGGCGGCTAATGAAAAACTGTTTTTT. Translated: CASNRQGAANEKLFF.

The chain employs TRBV7-9 and TRBJ2-7; 10 bases are shared with TRBD2. Germline lookup yields CDR1 SEHNR and CDR2 FQNEAQ (reference sequence). J gave up 6 bases and V 1 base, and 9 bases lay outside the gene matches. CDR3 length: 16 amino acids. DNA for the CDR3: TGTGCCAGCAGCTTAGTTGGGCTAGCGGGAGATGCCGAGCAGTACTTC. It specifies CASSLVGLAGDAEQYF.

V gene TRBV6-5 combines with J gene TRBJ2-7, with 9 bases that match TRBD1. V dropped 0 bases and J dropped 1; count of bases not matched to a gene: 1. Germline V CDR1 and CDR2: MNHEY, SVGAGI. This CDR3 region has 15 residues. The CDR3 loop is CASSYSGTGSYEQYF. CDR3 sequence (DNA): TGTGCCAGCAGTTACTCCGGGACAGGGTCCTACGAGCAGTACTTC.

This clone has only a few counts. V usage is TRBV2 and J usage is TRBJ2-7, with D unresolved. The CDR3 totals 11 residues. The germline V gene encodes CDR1 SNHLY and CDR2 FYNNEI. Trimming removed 2 bases from V and 7 bases from J, with 6 bases in between. The DNA for the CDR3 is TGTGCCAGCAGTGAATCCTGGGAGCAGTACTTC. Translating gives CASSESWEQYF.

The rearrangement links TRBV12-3 or TRBV12-4 to TRBJ1-2, with 7 positions matching TRBD1. V gave up 6 bases and J gave up 5 bases; unmatched junction bases: 6. This CDR3 spans 13 amino acids. CDR3 coding DNA: TGTGCCAGCAGCCCTGGGACAGCGTATGGCTACACCTTC. Its translation is CASSPGTAYGYTF.

The V and J genes are TRBV6-2 or TRBV6-3 and TRBJ2-5, with 10 bases aligning to TRBD2. The CDR3 is made up of 18 amino acids. Germline CDR1 reads MNHEY; CDR2 reads SVGEGT. The trim removed 6 bases at V and 10 bases at J, leaving 23 bases unmatched. The CDR3 reads CASSETNSIGASGGVQYF. The CDR3 DNA reads as TGTGCCAGCAGCGAAACCAACTCCATTGGGGCTAGCGGGGGCGTCCAGTACTTC.

This chain links TRBV29-1 with TRBJ2-5; 8 nucleotides agree with TRBD2. CDR1 SQVTM and CDR2 ANQGSEA come from the germline V gene. V lost 4 bases, J lost 4 bases, and 8 bases stayed unmatched. The CDR3 has 14 residues. Here the CDR3 DNA reads TGCAGCGTTGGGGAGACTAGCGTGGTAGAGACCCAGTACTTC. Encoded protein: CSVGETSVVETQYF.

The rearrangement joins TRBV7-2 to TRBJ2-3; no reliable D call. CDR1 and CDR2 from the germline V gene are SGHTA and FQGNSA. The CDR3 spans 16 residues. V was trimmed by 1 base and J by 1 base, leaving 12 bases between them. For the CDR3, the DNA is TGTGCCAGCAGCTTAGATCGGATCGCTGGCACAGATACGCAGTATTTT. Its translation is CASSLDRIAGTDTQYF. The full variable domain, with the rest looked up from reference TRBV7-2 and TRBJ2-3, is GAGVSQSPSNKVTEKGKDVELRCDPISGHTALYWYRQSLGQGLEFLIYFQGNSAPDKSGLPSDRFSAERTGGSVSTLTIQRTQQEDSAVYLCASSLDRIAGTDTQYFGPGTRLTVL.

V gene TRBV7-3 combines with J gene TRBJ2-5; the match to TRBD2 covers 9 bases. Germline trimming cut 1 base from V and 5 bases from J; bases unmatched to any gene: 5. The CDR3 is 15 amino acids. Germline V gene data show CDR1 as SGHTA and CDR2 as FQGTGA. Written as DNA, the CDR3 is TGTGCCAGCAGCTTAAGCGGGGGGGCCCCGGAGACCCAGTACTTC. Translated: CASSLSGGAPETQYF.

This chain uses TRBV9 with TRBJ1-1; possible D gene TRBD1, 5 bases. The CDR3 covers 15 residues. Trimming removed 0 bases from V and 4 bases from J, with 13 bases in between. In germline, CDR1 is SGDLS, CDR2 YYNGEE. In DNA, the CDR3 is TGTGCCAGCAGCGTAGTCTCAGGGCAAGGCACTGAAGCTTTCTTT. Its protein is CASSVVSGQGTEAFF.

Comment on this clone: The same CDR3 can be traced to other DNA sequences in this sample. This sequence joins TRBV7-9 and TRBJ2-7, with 10 bases lining up with TRBD1. The CDR3 length is 15 residues. J was trimmed by 1 base and V by 4 bases; bases with no gene match: 4. From germline, CDR1 is SEHNR and CDR2 FQNEAQ (reference sequence). DNA of the CDR3: TGTGCCAGCAGCTCCCCGGGACAGGGGTCCTACGAGCAGTACTTC. It codes for CASSSPGQGSYEQYF.

This chain joins TRBV5-1 and TRBJ2-1, with no clear D. CDR3 length: 13 residues. Trimming took off 4 bases at V and 0 bases at J, with 5 bases between the two ends. The germline CDR1 and CDR2 sequences are SGHRS and YFSETQ. The CDR3: CASSNYSYNEQFF. CDR3 sequence (DNA): TGCGCCAGCAGCAACTACTCCTACAATGAGCAGTTCTTC.

The chain couples TRBV27 to TRBJ1-5; 8 bases fit TRBD1. The germline V gene encodes CDR1 MNHEY and CDR2 SMNVEV (reference sequence). V shed 6 bases, J shed 0 bases, and the junction held 7 bases outside the gene matches. The CDR3 is 16 residues long. CDR3 protein: CASRGVGQASNQPQHF. The CDR3 DNA follows: TGTGCCAGCAGGGGTGTGGGACAGGCTAGCAATCAGCCCCAGCATTTT.

The chain uses TRBV28 and TRBJ1-4; 7 bases agree with TRBD1. In germline, CDR1 is MDHEN, CDR2 SYDVKM. There are 12 residues in the CDR3. J was trimmed by 5 bases and V by 7 bases; bases with no gene match: 1. The CDR3, as DNA: TGTGCCAGCAAAGGGGGCAATGAAAAACTGTTTTTT. Amino acid sequence: CASKGGNEKLFF.

The chain uses TRBV5-1 and TRBJ1-5; D possibly corresponds to TRBD1 (5 bases). V lost 4 bases, J lost 8 bases, and 13 bases lay in between. The CDR3 spans 13 residues. Per the germline V gene, CDR1 is SGHRS and CDR2 is YFSETQ. CDR3 DNA sequence: TGCGCCAGCAGCCAGGAGGGGCAGGAGCCCCAGCATTTT. It codes for CASSQEGQEPQHF. The whole variable domain, remainder taken from reference TRBV5-1 and TRBJ1-5, is KAGVTQTPRYLIKTRGQQVTLSCSPISGHRSVSWYQQTPGQGLQFLFEYFSETQRNKGNFPGRFSGRQFSNSRSEMNVSTLELGDSALYLCASSQEGQEPQHFGDGTRLSIL.

The table lists this clone with a few counts. The chain joins TRBV30 to TRBJ1-2; TRBD1 agrees at 7 bases. The germline gives CDR1 GTSNPN, CDR2 SVGIG (reference sequence). The ends lost 1 base at V and 4 bases at J; junction bases unmatched: 6. The CDR3 contains 14 residues. CDR3 in amino acids: CAWSGGQQSYGYTF. Here the CDR3 DNA reads TGTGCCTGGAGTGGGGGACAGCAGAGCTATGGCTACACCTTC. Complete variable domain (other parts from reference TRBV30 and TRBJ1-2): SQTIHQWPATLVQPVGSPLSLECTVEGTSNPNLYWYRQAAGRGLQLLFYSVGIGQISSEVPQNLSASRPQDRQFILSSKKLLLSDSGFYLCAWSGGQQSYGYTFGSGTRLTVV.

In DNA form, the CDR3 reads TGTGCCAGCAGCTTAGGAGCGGTGTCCTATGGCTACACCTTC. This sequence encodes CASSLGAVSYGYTF. The gene calls are TRBV7-9 and TRBJ1-2, with no clear D. V dropped 1 base and J dropped 4 bases, with 10 bases sitting between them. Germline V lookup: CDR1 SEHNR, CDR2 FQNEAQ (reference sequence). The CDR3 spans 14 residues. Drawing the rest from reference TRBV7-9 and TRBJ1-2, the complete variable domain is DTGVSQNPRHKITKRGQNVTFRCDPISEHNRLYWYRQTLGQGPEFLTYFQNEAQLEKSRLLSDRFSAERPKGSFSTLEIQRTEQGDSAMYLCASSLGAVSYGYTFGSGTRLTVV.

About this clone itself: The sample contains more than one DNA sequence encoding this CDR3. This chain links TRBV27 with TRBJ2-1; TRBD2 matches 11 bases. Unmatched junction bases numbered 5, after V lost 4 bases and J lost 3 bases. The CDR3 has 16 amino acids. From germline, CDR1 is MNHEY and CDR2 SMNVEV (reference sequence). CDR3: CASSYRTSGFYNEQFF. The CDR3 DNA sequence: TGTGCCAGCAGTTATAGGACTAGCGGGTTCTACAATGAGCAGTTCTTC.

Written as DNA, the CDR3 is TGTGCCAGCAGCTTTGGACTTCAGGCGCAGTATTTT. Residues: CASSFGLQAQYF. The chain combines TRBV5-6 with TRBJ2-3; tentatively, D is TRBD2 (5 bases). The CDR3 loop spans 12 amino acids. V lost 2 bases, J lost 10 bases, and 11 bases lay in between. The germline V gene encodes CDR1 SGHDT and CDR2 YYEEEE. The complete variable domain, with remaining parts taken from reference TRBV5-6 and TRBJ2-3, reads DAGVTQSPTHLIKTRGQQVTLRCSPKSGHDTVSWYQQALGQGPQFIFQYYEEEERQRGNFPDRFSGHQFPNYSSELNVNALLLGDSALYLCASSFGLQAQYFGPGTRLTVL.